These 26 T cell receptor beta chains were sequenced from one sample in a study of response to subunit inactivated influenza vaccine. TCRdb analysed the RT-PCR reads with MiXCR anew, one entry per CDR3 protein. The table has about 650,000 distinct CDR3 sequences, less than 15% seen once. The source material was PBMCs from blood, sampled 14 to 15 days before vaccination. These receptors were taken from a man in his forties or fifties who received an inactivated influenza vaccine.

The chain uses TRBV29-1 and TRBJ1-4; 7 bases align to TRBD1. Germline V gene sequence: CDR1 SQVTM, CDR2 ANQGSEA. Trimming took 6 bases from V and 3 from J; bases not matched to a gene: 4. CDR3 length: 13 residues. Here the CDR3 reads CSVRDSPNEKLFF. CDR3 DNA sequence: TGCAGCGTCCGGGACAGTCCTAATGAAAAACTGTTTTTT. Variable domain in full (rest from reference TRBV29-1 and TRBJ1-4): SAVISQKPSRDICQRGTSLTIQCQVDSQVTMMFWYRQQPGQSLTLIATANQGSEATYESGFVIDKFPISRPNLTFSTLTVSNMSPEDSSIYLCSVRDSPNEKLFFGSGTQLSVL.

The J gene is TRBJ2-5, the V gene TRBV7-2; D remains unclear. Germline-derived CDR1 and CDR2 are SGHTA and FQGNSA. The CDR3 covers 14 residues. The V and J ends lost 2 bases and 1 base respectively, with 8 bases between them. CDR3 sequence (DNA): TGTGCCAGCAGCTTACAGGCGTCCCAAGAGACCCAGTACTTC. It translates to CASSLQASQETQYF. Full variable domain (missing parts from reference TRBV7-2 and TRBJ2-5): GAGVSQSPSNKVTEKGKDVELRCDPISGHTALYWYRQSLGQGLEFLIYFQGNSAPDKSGLPSDRFSAERTGGSVSTLTIQRTQQEDSAVYLCASSLQASQETQYFGPGTRLLVL.

CDR3 residues: CASSQPHREPGVQYF. DNA for the CDR3: TGTGCCAGCAGCCAACCGCACCGCGAGCCTGGGGTGCAGTACTTC. This sequence joins TRBV4-2 and TRBJ2-7; no clear D gene. Germline lookup yields CDR1 LGHNA and CDR2 YNFKEQ. The CDR3 loop spans 15 amino acids. V lost 2 bases and J 9 bases, leaving 20 bases between the germline ends.

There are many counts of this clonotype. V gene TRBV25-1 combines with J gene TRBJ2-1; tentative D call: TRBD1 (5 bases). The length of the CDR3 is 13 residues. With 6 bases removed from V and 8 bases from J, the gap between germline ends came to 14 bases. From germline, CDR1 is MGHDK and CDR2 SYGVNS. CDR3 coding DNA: TGTGCCAGCAGAATGCAGGGTTCCCATGAGCAGTTCTTC. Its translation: CASRMQGSHEQFF.

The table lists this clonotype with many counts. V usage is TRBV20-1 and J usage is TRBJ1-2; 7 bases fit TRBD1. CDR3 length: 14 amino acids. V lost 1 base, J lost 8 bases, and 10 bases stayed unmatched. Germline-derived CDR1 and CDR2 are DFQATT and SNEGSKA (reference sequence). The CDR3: CSARGSGTEAGYTF. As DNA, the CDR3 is TGCAGTGCTAGAGGATCCGGGACAGAGGCCGGCTACACCTTC.

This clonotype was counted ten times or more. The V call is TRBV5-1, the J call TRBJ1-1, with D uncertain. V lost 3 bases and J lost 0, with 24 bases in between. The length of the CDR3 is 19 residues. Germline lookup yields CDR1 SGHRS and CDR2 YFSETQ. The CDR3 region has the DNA TGCGCCAGCAGCTCCGGGCGTGGATTGTTATCCCGGCTGAACACTGAAGCTTTCTTT. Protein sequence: CASSSGRGLLSRLNTEAFF.

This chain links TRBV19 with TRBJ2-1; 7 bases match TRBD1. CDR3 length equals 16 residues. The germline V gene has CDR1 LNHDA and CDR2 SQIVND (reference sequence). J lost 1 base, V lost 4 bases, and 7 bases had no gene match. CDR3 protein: CASSRTQGSSYNEQFF. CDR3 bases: TGTGCCAGTAGTAGAACACAGGGGTCGTCCTACAATGAGCAGTTCTTC.

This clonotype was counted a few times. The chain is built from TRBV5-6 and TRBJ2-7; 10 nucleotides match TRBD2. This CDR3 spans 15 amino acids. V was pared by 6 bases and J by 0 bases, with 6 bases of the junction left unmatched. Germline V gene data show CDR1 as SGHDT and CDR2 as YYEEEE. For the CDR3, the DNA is TGTGCCAGCACACCGGGACTAGCGACCTCCTACGAGCAGTACTTC. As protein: CASTPGLATSYEQYF.

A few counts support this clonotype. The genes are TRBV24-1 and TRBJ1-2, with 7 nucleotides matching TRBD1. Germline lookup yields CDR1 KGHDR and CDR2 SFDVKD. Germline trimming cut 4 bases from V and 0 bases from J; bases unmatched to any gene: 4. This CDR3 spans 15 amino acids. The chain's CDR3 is CATSETGDPNYGYTF. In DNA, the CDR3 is TGTGCCACCAGTGAAACAGGGGATCCTAACTATGGCTACACCTTC.

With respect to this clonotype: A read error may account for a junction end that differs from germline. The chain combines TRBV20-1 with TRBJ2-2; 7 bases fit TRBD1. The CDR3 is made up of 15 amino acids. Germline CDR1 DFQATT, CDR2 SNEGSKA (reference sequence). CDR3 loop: CCARKQGRDTGELFF. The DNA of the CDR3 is TGCTGTGCTAGAAAACAGGGGCGAGACACCGGGGAGCTGTTTTTT.

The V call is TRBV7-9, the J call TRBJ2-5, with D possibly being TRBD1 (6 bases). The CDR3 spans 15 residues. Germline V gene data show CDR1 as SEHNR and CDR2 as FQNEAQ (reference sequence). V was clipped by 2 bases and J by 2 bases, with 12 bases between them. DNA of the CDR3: TGTGCCAGCAGCTTAAGACAGGATCTTCAAGAGACCCAGTACTTC. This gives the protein CASSLRQDLQETQYF.

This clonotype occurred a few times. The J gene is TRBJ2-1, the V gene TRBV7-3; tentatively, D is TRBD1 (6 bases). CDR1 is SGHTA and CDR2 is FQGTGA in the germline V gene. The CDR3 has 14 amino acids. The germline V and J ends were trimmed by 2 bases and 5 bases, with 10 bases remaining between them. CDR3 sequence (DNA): TGTGCCAGCAGCTTAGGGGGCTTCGACAATGAGCAGTTCTTC. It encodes CASSLGGFDNEQFF. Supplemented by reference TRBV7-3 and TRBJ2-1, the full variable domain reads GAGVSQTPSNKVTEKGKYVELRCDPISGHTALYWYRQSLGQGPEFLIYFQGTGAADDSGLPNDRFFAVRPEGSVSTLKIQRTERGDSAVYLCASSLGGFDNEQFFGPGTRLTVL.

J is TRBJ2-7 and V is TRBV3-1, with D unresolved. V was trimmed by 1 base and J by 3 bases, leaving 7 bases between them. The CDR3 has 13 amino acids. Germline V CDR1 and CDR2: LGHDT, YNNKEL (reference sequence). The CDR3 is CASSQAANYEQYF. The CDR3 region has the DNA TGTGCCAGCAGCCAAGCGGCGAACTACGAGCAGTACTTC.

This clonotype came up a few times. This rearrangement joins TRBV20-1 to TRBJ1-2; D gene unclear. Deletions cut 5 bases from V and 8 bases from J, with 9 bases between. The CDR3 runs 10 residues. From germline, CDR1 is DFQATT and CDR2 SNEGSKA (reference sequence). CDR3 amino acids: CSAFGPGYTF. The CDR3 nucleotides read TGCAGTGCTTTCGGCCCGGGCTACACCTTC.

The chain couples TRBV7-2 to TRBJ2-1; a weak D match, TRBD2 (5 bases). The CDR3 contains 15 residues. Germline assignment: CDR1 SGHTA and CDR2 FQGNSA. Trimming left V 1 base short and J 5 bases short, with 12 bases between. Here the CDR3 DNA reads TGTGCCAGCAGCTTAGGAGGGTGGCTGAACAATGAGCAGTTCTTC. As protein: CASSLGGWLNNEQFF.

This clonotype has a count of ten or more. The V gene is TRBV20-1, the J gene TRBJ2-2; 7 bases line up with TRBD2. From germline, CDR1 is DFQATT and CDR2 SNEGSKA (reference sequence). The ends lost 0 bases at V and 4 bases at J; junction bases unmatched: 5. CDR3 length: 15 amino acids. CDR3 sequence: CSAREGGGTTGELFF. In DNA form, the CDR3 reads TGCAGTGCTAGAGAGGGGGGGGGAACCACCGGGGAGCTGTTTTTT.

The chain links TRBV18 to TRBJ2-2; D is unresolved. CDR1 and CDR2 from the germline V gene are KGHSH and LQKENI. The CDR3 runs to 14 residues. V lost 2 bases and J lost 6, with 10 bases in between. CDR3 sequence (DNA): TGTGCCAGCTCACCAGGGCTCATCCCCGGGGAGCTGTTTTTT. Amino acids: CASSPGLIPGELFF.

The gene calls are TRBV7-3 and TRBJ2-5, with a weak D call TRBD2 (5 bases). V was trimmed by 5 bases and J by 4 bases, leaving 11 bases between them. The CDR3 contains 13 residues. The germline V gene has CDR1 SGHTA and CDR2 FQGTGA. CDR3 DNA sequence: TGTGCCAGCAGCCGCGTACGGGGAGAGACCCAGTACTTC. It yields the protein CASSRVRGETQYF. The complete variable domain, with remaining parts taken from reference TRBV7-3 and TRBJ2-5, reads GAGVSQTPSNKVTEKGKYVELRCDPISGHTALYWYRQSLGQGPEFLIYFQGTGAADDSGLPNDRFFAVRPEGSVSTLKIQRTERGDSAVYLCASSRVRGETQYFGPGTRLLVL.

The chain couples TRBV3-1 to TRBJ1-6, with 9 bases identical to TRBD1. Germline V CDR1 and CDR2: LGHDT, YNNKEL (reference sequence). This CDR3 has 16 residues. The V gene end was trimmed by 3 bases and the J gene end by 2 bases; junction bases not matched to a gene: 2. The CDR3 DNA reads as TGTGCCAGCAGCCACAGGACAGGGGCCTATAATTCACCCCTCCACTTT. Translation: CASSHRTGAYNSPLHF.

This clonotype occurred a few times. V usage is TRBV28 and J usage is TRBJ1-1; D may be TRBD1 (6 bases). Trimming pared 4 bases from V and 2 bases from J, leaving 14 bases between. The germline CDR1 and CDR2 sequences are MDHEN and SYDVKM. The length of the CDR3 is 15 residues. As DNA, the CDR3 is TGTGCCAGCAGTTCCCCACAGGGATTTAACACTGAAGCTTTCTTT. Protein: CASSSPQGFNTEAFF.

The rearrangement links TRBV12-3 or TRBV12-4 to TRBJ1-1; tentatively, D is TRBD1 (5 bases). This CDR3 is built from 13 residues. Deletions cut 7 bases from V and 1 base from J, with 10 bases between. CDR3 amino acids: CASTPGPNTEAFF. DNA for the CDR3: TGTGCCAGCACCCCGGGACCGAACACTGAAGCTTTCTTT.

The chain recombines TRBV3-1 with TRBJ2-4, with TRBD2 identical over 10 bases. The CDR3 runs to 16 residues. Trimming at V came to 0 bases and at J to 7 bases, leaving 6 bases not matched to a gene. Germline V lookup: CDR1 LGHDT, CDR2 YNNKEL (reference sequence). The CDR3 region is CASSQDRLAGANIQYF. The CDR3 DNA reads TGTGCCAGCAGCCAAGATCGGCTAGCGGGGGCTAACATTCAGTACTTC.

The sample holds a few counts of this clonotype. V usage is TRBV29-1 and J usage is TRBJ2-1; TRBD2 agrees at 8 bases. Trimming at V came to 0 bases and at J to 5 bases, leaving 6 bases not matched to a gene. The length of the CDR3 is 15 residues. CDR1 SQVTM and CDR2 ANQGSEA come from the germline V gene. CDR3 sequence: CSVEDRGGTNNEQFF. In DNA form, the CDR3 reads TGCAGCGTTGAAGACCGGGGGGGGACAAACAATGAGCAGTTCTTC.

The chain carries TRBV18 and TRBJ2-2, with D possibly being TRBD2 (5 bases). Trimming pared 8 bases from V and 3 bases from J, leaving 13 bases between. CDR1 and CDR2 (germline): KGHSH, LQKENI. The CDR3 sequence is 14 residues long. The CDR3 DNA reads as TGTGCCAGCAGCCGCATGCGGGACACCGGGGAGCTGTTTTTT. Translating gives CASSRMRDTGELFF.

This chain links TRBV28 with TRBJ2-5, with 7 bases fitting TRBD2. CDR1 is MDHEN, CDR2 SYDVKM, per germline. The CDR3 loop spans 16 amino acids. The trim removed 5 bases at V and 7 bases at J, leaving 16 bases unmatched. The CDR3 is CASSPISRAGVGTQYF. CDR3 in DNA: TGTGCCAGCAGTCCCATTTCTCGGGCGGGAGTAGGGACCCAGTACTTC.

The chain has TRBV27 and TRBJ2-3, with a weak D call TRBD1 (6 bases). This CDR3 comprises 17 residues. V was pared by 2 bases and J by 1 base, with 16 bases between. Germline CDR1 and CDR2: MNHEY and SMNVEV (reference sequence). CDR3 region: CASSLGWTARGTDTQYF. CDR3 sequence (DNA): TGTGCCAGCAGTTTAGGCTGGACAGCGAGGGGCACAGATACGCAGTATTTT.